Each of the 25 T cell receptor beta chains below was sequenced from the same sample in a study of T-cell reconstitution after alpha-beta-depleted transplantation in children. Researchers prepared the TCRbeta library using unique molecular identifiers, the study reports. TCRdb redid the calling of the PCR reads with MiXCR, one entry per CDR3 protein. The sample records about 610,000 distinct CDR3 sequences, over 9.5% being singletons. The sample consisted of PBMCs from the stem cell graft donor, taken from the stem cell graft. Receptor source: a human donor who donated a stem cell graft to a child with acute myeloid leukemia.

This clonotype was counted many times. The chain links TRBV6-2 or TRBV6-3 to TRBJ2-7; the D is unclear. The ends were cut back, 0 bases at V and 2 bases at J, with 5 bases in the middle. The CDR3 extends over 13 amino acids. Per germline, CDR1 MNHEY and CDR2 SVGEGT. The CDR3, as DNA: TGTGCCAGCAGTTACTCGTCTCCCTACGAGCAGTACTTC. It codes for CASSYSSPYEQYF.

This clonotype was observed many times. The chain uses TRBV29-1 and TRBJ2-3; no clear D. The CDR3 is made up of 16 amino acids. V lost 1 base and J 0 bases, leaving 14 bases between the germline ends. Germline V gene lookup returns CDR1 SQVTM and CDR2 ANQGSEA. CDR3 loop: CSVEAPRSASTDTQYF. The CDR3 DNA reads TGCAGCGTTGAAGCCCCCCGGAGTGCTAGCACAGATACGCAGTATTTT.

This clonotype has at least ten counts. CDR3 DNA sequence: TGTGCCAGCAGGCTCGCCGCCCTAGAGGATGAGCAGTTCTTC. This translates into CASRLAALEDEQFF. The V gene is TRBV7-9, the J gene TRBJ2-1, with D hard to call. Trimming pared 6 bases from V and 8 bases from J, leaving 17 bases between. CDR1 and CDR2 from the germline V gene are SEHNR and FQNEAQ (reference sequence). This CDR3 spans 14 amino acids. The variable domain in full, completed from reference TRBV7-9 and TRBJ2-1, reads DTGVSQNPRHKITKRGQNVTFRCDPISEHNRLYWYRQTLGQGPEFLTYFQNEAQLEKSRLLSDRFSAERPKGSFSTLEIQRTEQGDSAMYLCASRLAALEDEQFFGPGTRLTVL.

The V gene is TRBV11-2, the J gene TRBJ2-1, with TRBD1 matching 9 bases. The germline gives CDR1 SGHAT, CDR2 FQNNGV. The CDR3 runs to 14 residues. Unmatched junction bases numbered 5, after V lost 8 bases and J lost 3 bases. The DNA for the CDR3 is TGTGCCAGCTCCACAGGGGGCGTCTACAATGAGCAGTTCTTC. The encoded protein is CASSTGGVYNEQFF.

This clonotype has a count of ten or more. The J gene is TRBJ2-5, the V gene TRBV5-5; tentatively, D is TRBD1 (5 bases). V was pared by 4 bases and J by 5 bases, with 18 bases between. The germline V gene encodes CDR1 SGHKS and CDR2 YYEKEE (reference sequence). The length of the CDR3 is 15 residues. CDR3 region: CASSPDRSLGETQYF. The CDR3 nucleotides are TGTGCCAGCAGCCCTGACAGATCCCTCGGGGAGACCCAGTACTTC. Combining the CDR3 with reference TRBV5-5 and TRBJ2-5 gives the whole variable domain DAGVTQSPTHLIKTRGQQVTLRCSPISGHKSVSWYQQVLGQGPQFIFQYYEKEERGRGNFPDRFSARQFPNYSSELNVNALLLGDSALYLCASSPDRSLGETQYFGPGTRLLVL.

This clonotype came up many times. The chain carries TRBV20-1 and TRBJ2-7, with TRBD2 matching over 9 bases. V shed 2 bases, J shed 7 bases, and the junction held 12 bases outside the gene matches. The length of the CDR3 is 15 residues. CDR1 and CDR2 from the germline V gene are DFQATT and SNEGSKA (reference sequence). The DNA of the CDR3 is TGCAGTGCTAGAAAGAGCGGGAGGCCCAGATGGGAGCAGTACTTC. Amino acid sequence: CSARKSGRPRWEQYF.

This clonotype was picked up a small number of times. The chain joins TRBV12-3 or TRBV12-4 to TRBJ2-2, with TRBD1 as a possible D gene (6 bases). Trimming removed 6 bases at V and 1 base at J, with 12 bases between. This CDR3 has 15 amino acids. CDR3 bases: TGTGCCAGCAGCACAATCAGGGGGAACACCGGGGAGCTGTTTTTT. This sequence encodes CASSTIRGNTGELFF.

This chain connects TRBV4-2 to TRBJ2-7, with D possibly called TRBD1 or TRBD2 (5 bases each). V was cut by 1 base and J by 9 bases, with 22 bases left in between. Germline CDR1 is LGHNA and CDR2 is YNFKEQ. There are 16 residues in the CDR3. The CDR3 is CASSQGSRDASSGQYF. The CDR3 bases are TGTGCCAGCAGCCAAGGCTCTCGGGACGCCTCCTCCGGGCAGTACTTC.

This clonotype occurred a few times. The rearrangement links TRBV12-3 or TRBV12-4 to TRBJ2-3, with TRBD1 matching over 10 bases. This CDR3 region has 16 residues. With 5 bases clipped from V and 3 bases from J, the junction kept 8 bases outside the gene matches. CDR3 sequence reads: CASSPRQGAGTDTQYF. DNA of the CDR3: TGTGCCAGCAGTCCCCGACAGGGGGCCGGGACAGATACGCAGTATTTT.

This clonotype was recorded a few times. The CDR3: CSVGGTLSYEQYF. CDR3 DNA sequence: TGCAGCGTTGGGGGGACCCTCTCCTACGAGCAGTACTTC. This rearrangement joins TRBV29-1 to TRBJ2-7; D might be TRBD1 or TRBD2, each matching 5 bases. V dropped 4 bases and J dropped 0 bases, with 10 bases sitting between them. The CDR3 runs 13 residues. Per the germline V gene, CDR1 is SQVTM and CDR2 is ANQGSEA.

The sample holds a few counts of this clonotype. J is TRBJ2-1 and V is TRBV5-1; D remains ambiguous. The V end lost 0 bases, the J end lost 2 bases, and 9 bases lay between the germline ends. Germline lookup yields CDR1 SGHRS and CDR2 YFSETQ. The CDR3 loop spans 15 amino acids. DNA of the CDR3: TGCGCCAGCAGCTTGGCGGTGGCAGCCTACAATGAGCAGTTCTTC. This codes for CASSLAVAAYNEQFF.

In its sample, this clonotype was seen many times. The chain is built from TRBV28 and TRBJ2-1; D may be TRBD1 (6 bases). Germline V lookup: CDR1 MDHEN, CDR2 SYDVKM. CDR3 length: 16 residues. Trimming took 2 bases from V and 4 from J, leaving 15 bases between them. CDR3 bases: TGTGCCAGCAGTTTAGCCTTATCTGACAGGTACAATGAGCAGTTCTTC. Translated: CASSLALSDRYNEQFF.

The gene calls are TRBV29-1 and TRBJ2-1; D unclear. Looked up from germline, CDR1 is SQVTM and CDR2 is ANQGSEA. The CDR3 extends over 10 amino acids. The ends were cut back, 4 bases at V and 10 bases at J, with 8 bases in the middle. The CDR3 here is CSVAQVEQFF. CDR3 nucleotide sequence: TGCAGCGTTGCCCAGGTCGAGCAGTTCTTC.

The chain combines TRBV15 with TRBJ2-7, with 7 bases that match TRBD1. V lost 7 bases and J lost 4; bases outside the gene matches: 4. This CDR3 is built from 12 residues. CDR1 is LNHNV and CDR2 is YYDKDF in the germline V gene (reference sequence). CDR3 sequence: CATTNRGYEQYF. The CDR3 DNA sequence: TGTGCCACCACTAACAGGGGATACGAGCAGTACTTC.

The V gene is TRBV29-1, the J gene TRBJ2-1, with 12 nucleotides matching TRBD2. This CDR3 is 14 amino acids long. The V segment lost 6 bases and the J segment 4 bases; nucleotides outside the gene matches: 4. Germline-derived CDR1 and CDR2 are SQVTM and ANQGSEA. CDR3 residues: CSVETSGSYNEQFF. CDR3 nucleotides: TGCAGCGTCGAGACTAGCGGGAGTTACAATGAGCAGTTCTTC.

This clonotype was picked up many times. The rearrangement uses TRBV5-1 and TRBJ2-5, with unresolved D. V lost 0 bases and J 4 bases, leaving 10 bases between the germline ends. The CDR3 sequence is 14 residues long. The germline gives CDR1 SGHRS, CDR2 YFSETQ. CDR3 sequence reads: CASSLGGLGETQYF. CDR3 sequence (DNA): TGCGCCAGCAGCTTGGGTGGGCTCGGAGAGACCCAGTACTTC.

V and J are TRBV7-3 and TRBJ2-1, with 7 nucleotides matching TRBD2. V trimming: 3 bases; J trimming: 7 bases; junction bases outside the gene matches: 3. The CDR3 extends over 13 amino acids. Germline V CDR1 and CDR2: SGHTA, FQGTGA. Here the CDR3 reads CASSFGGRNEQFF. The CDR3 region has the DNA TGTGCCAGCAGCTTTGGCGGGAGAAATGAGCAGTTCTTC.

The rearrangement uses TRBV7-3 and TRBJ1-1; possible D gene TRBD1, 5 bases. CDR1 is SGHTA and CDR2 is FQGTGA in the germline V gene. The CDR3 length is 13 residues. Trimming took off 5 bases at V and 7 bases at J, with 14 bases between the two ends. The CDR3 DNA reads as TGTGCCAGCAGCGCCCATGACAGAGATGAAGCTTTCTTT. Its protein is CASSAHDRDEAFF. The variable domain in full, with the rest retrieved from reference TRBV7-3 and TRBJ1-1, is GAGVSQTPSNKVTEKGKYVELRCDPISGHTALYWYRQSLGQGPEFLIYFQGTGAADDSGLPNDRFFAVRPEGSVSTLKIQRTERGDSAVYLCASSAHDRDEAFFGQGTRLTVV.

There are a few counts of this clonotype. The V and J genes are TRBV4-3 and TRBJ1-6; weak D call: TRBD1 (6 bases). Trimming cost V 6 bases and J 7 bases, with 16 bases left between them. The CDR3 contains 15 residues. Looked up from germline, CDR1 is LGHNA and CDR2 is YSLEER. CDR3 sequence reads: CASRPTTGANSPLHF. DNA of the CDR3: TGCGCCAGCAGACCAACAACGGGGGCGAATTCACCCCTCCACTTT.

As DNA, the CDR3 is TGTGCCTGGAGTGTAACAGGCCCAGATACGCAGTATTTT. Residues: CAWSVTGPDTQYF. The chain employs TRBV30 and TRBJ2-3; a possible D gene is TRBD1 (5 bases). V lost 0 bases to trimming and J lost 4 bases, with 8 bases between them. The CDR3 spans 13 residues. In germline, CDR1 is GTSNPN, CDR2 SVGIG (reference sequence).

The chain employs TRBV7-9 and TRBJ2-6; either TRBD1 or TRBD2 may supply D (5 bases each). The germline gives CDR1 SEHNR, CDR2 FQNEAQ (reference sequence). CDR3 size: 19 residues. V dropped 5 bases and J dropped 0 bases, with 20 bases sitting between them. The CDR3 DNA sequence: TGTGCCAGCAGCCCGAGGGGTGAGCGCCCAAGCTCTGGGGCCAACGTCCTGACTTTC. Translating it yields CASSPRGERPSSGANVLTF. Full variable domain (remainder filled in from reference TRBV7-9 and TRBJ2-6): DTGVSQNPRHKITKRGQNVTFRCDPISEHNRLYWYRQTLGQGPEFLTYFQNEAQLEKSRLLSDRFSAERPKGSFSTLEIQRTEQGDSAMYLCASSPRGERPSSGANVLTFGAGSRLTVL.

There are many counts of this clonotype. The chain is built from TRBV20-1 and TRBJ2-7; D could derive from TRBD1 or TRBD2 (6 bases each). This CDR3 has 18 amino acids. Per the germline V gene, CDR1 is DFQATT and CDR2 is SNEGSKA (reference sequence). Trimming left V 0 bases short and J 3 bases short, with 24 bases between. DNA for the CDR3: TGCAGTGCTAGAGATTTAGACGACGGGGGCTATGGGAACTACGAGCAGTACTTC. The encoded protein is CSARDLDDGGYGNYEQYF.

This clonotype was found many times. The genes are TRBV12-3 or TRBV12-4 and TRBJ2-2; D may be TRBD1 or TRBD2 (5 bases each). This CDR3 has 13 amino acids. Trimming shortened V by 8 bases and J by 8 bases, and 15 bases separated the two germline ends. The chain's CDR3 is CASFPSGTGELFF. For the CDR3, the DNA is TGTGCCAGCTTTCCCTCCGGGACGGGGGAGCTGTTTTTT.

This clonotype appeared a few times. The chain has TRBV18 and TRBJ1-1; D might be TRBD1 (5 bases). V was cut by 6 bases and J by 5 bases, with 19 bases left in between. This CDR3 spans 15 amino acids. Germline CDR1 and CDR2: KGHSH and LQKENI. CDR3 in amino acids: CASSRPNGGRTEAFF. DNA for the CDR3: TGTGCCAGCTCTCGGCCAAACGGGGGGAGGACTGAAGCTTTCTTT.

This clonotype was picked up a small number of times. One end of the junction does not line up with germline, which may come from a read error. The CDR3 sequence is CASSSGGGPSYNEQFF. The CDR3 nucleotides are TGTGCCAGCAGTTCGGGCGGGGGGCCCTCCTATAATGAGCAGTTCTTC. The rearrangement joins TRBV2 to TRBJ2-1; the match to TRBD2 covers 8 bases. The CDR3 has 16 amino acids. CDR1 and CDR2 (germline): SNHLY, FYNNEI.